The 21 T cell receptor beta chains listed next were all sequenced from one sample in a study of shared clonotypes between healthy human individuals. Repertoires were generated with immunoSEQ multiplex PCR, while TCRdb's copy carries only in-frame clones and drops some. Of around 1.5 million clones listed, nearly 99% were seen once; the top ten hold approximately 0.45%. Source material: naive CD4+ T cells sorted from blood. The subset here: CD45RA+ positively selected. Receptors were obtained from a man aged 30-40 years in good health.

V gene TRBV6-5 combines with J gene TRBJ2-3; no clear D. The CDR3 is made up of 11 amino acids. Germline CDR1 MNHEY, CDR2 SVGAGI. V shed 6 bases and J shed 6 bases, with 7 bases lying between them. The CDR3 here is CASSPGDTQYF. The CDR3 DNA is TGTGCCAGCAGCCCCGGGGATACGCAGTATTTT.

This chain links TRBV4-1 with TRBJ2-6; TRBD1 is a possible D gene (6 bases). Trimming removed 4 bases at V and 2 bases at J, with 9 bases between. The CDR3 loop spans 15 amino acids. CDR1 is MGHRA and CDR2 is YSYEKL in the germline V gene. The CDR3 spells CASSRAGAGANVLTF. The CDR3, as DNA: TGCGCCAGCAGCCGGGCAGGGGCTGGGGCCAACGTCCTGACTTTC.

V is TRBV2 and J is TRBJ1-5; D is unclear. Germline V gene lookup returns CDR1 SNHLY and CDR2 FYNNEI. V lost 4 bases and J 3 bases, leaving 7 bases between the germline ends. This CDR3 comprises 13 residues. CDR3 in amino acids: CASSVGFNQPQHF. The CDR3 DNA reads as TGTGCCAGCAGTGTGGGTTTCAATCAGCCCCAGCATTTT.

The chain is built from TRBV27 and TRBJ2-7; TRBD1 matches 8 bases. Per germline, CDR1 MNHEY and CDR2 SMNVEV (reference sequence). The ends lost 4 bases at V and 2 bases at J; junction bases unmatched: 13. The CDR3 length is 17 residues. CDR3 in DNA: TGTGCCAGCAGTTCCCGGATCCGGACAGGGAGGCCCTACGAGCAGTACTTC. Its translation: CASSSRIRTGRPYEQYF.

The V call is TRBV19, the J call TRBJ2-7, with 7 bases fitting TRBD1. Germline CDR1 reads LNHDA; CDR2 reads SQIVND (reference sequence). The CDR3 length is 12 residues. V was pared by 9 bases and J by 2 bases, with 4 bases of the junction left unmatched. CDR3 coding DNA: TGTGCCAGCGGGGACAGAACCTACGAGCAGTACTTC. Translation gives CASGDRTYEQYF. Using reference TRBV19 and TRBJ2-7 for the parts outside the CDR3, the full variable domain is DGGITQSPKYLFRKEGQNVTLSCEQNLNHDAMYWYRQDPGQGLRLIYYSQIVNDFQKGDIAEGYSVSREKKESFPLTVTSAQKNPTAFYLCASGDRTYEQYFGPGTRLTVT.

The chain carries TRBV29-1 and TRBJ2-7, with D possibly TRBD1 on 6 matching bases. This CDR3 is built from 14 residues. Trimming took off 3 bases at V and 0 bases at J, with 12 bases between the two ends. CDR1 SQVTM and CDR2 ANQGSEA come from the germline V gene. The CDR3 sequence is CSVESGQSSYEQYF. The CDR3 nucleotides are TGCAGCGTTGAGTCCGGACAGAGCTCCTACGAGCAGTACTTC.

This clone was seen only a few times. The V gene is TRBV4-1, the J gene TRBJ2-1; 7 bases fit TRBD2. The CDR3 loop spans 14 amino acids. Germline V lookup: CDR1 MGHRA, CDR2 YSYEKL. Germline trimming cut 8 bases from V and 10 bases from J; bases unmatched to any gene: 14. CDR3 coding DNA: TGCGCCAGCGCAAAGACTAGCCGGGAATGGGAGCAGTTCTTC. Amino acid sequence: CASAKTSREWEQFF.

V gene TRBV28 combines with J gene TRBJ2-2; 8 bases are a match to TRBD2. Germline trimming cut 6 bases from V and 1 base from J; bases unmatched to any gene: 4. Per the germline V gene, CDR1 is MDHEN and CDR2 is SYDVKM. This CDR3 has 15 residues. The DNA of the CDR3 is TGTGCCAGCAGGCCAACTAGCGGGAACACCGGGGAGCTGTTTTTT. This gives the protein CASRPTSGNTGELFF.

This chain joins TRBV6-1 and TRBJ2-5; possibly TRBD1 or TRBD2 for D (6 bases each). The V and J ends lost 1 base and 4 bases respectively, with 13 bases between them. The CDR3 covers 15 residues. Germline CDR1 MNHNS, CDR2 SASEGT. Here the CDR3 reads CASSEVAEGVETQYF. The DNA of the CDR3 is TGTGCCAGCAGTGAAGTGGCGGAGGGGGTAGAGACCCAGTACTTC.

The CDR3 sequence is CASSTSPGASEQYF. Written as DNA, the CDR3 is TGTGCCAGCAGCACTTCTCCGGGAGCGTCCGAGCAGTACTTC. This chain connects TRBV9 to TRBJ2-7; D is possibly TRBD2 (6 bases). Trimming shortened V by 4 bases and J by 6 bases, and 17 bases separated the two germline ends. This CDR3 has 14 residues. Germline assignment: CDR1 SGDLS and CDR2 YYNGEE.

The chain is built from TRBV11-2 and TRBJ1-1; D not certain. Germline-derived CDR1 and CDR2 are SGHAT and FQNNGV. The CDR3 contains 15 residues. Trimming removed 10 bases from V and 0 bases from J, with 18 bases in between. This CDR3 is CATTPGIHMNTEAFF. The CDR3 nucleotides are TGTGCCACCACCCCGGGGATTCACATGAACACTGAAGCTTTCTTT.

The chain joins TRBV25-1 to TRBJ1-2; possibly TRBD1 for D (5 bases). There are 13 residues in the CDR3. The V end lost 6 bases, the J end lost 4 bases, and 12 bases lay between the germline ends. Looked up from germline, CDR1 is MGHDK and CDR2 is SYGVNS. The CDR3, as DNA: TGTGCCAGCAGGGACATTCAGGGCTATGGCTACACCTTC. Translated, it gives CASRDIQGYGYTF.

As for this clone: The junction differs from germline at one of its ends, possibly a read error. V gene TRBV7-7 combines with J gene TRBJ2-1, with no clear D. Germline loops: CDR1 SSHAT, CDR2 FNYEAQ (reference sequence). The CDR3 has 13 residues. The CDR3 DNA reads TGTGCTAGCAGCCCCCGCCCCAACAATGAGCAGTTCTTC. It codes for CASSPRPNNEQFF.

This clone was picked up one time. Other DNA sequences from this sample encode an identical CDR3 as well. The V call is TRBV4-1, the J call TRBJ2-7, with D perhaps matching TRBD1 (6 bases). The CDR3 length is 14 residues. The germline gives CDR1 MGHRA, CDR2 YSYEKL. The germline V and J ends were trimmed by 3 bases and 3 bases, with 12 bases remaining between them. Here the CDR3 reads CASSQAGTNYEQYF. CDR3 DNA: TGCGCCAGCAGCCAGGCCGGGACAAACTACGAGCAGTACTTC.

The V call is TRBV6-1, the J call TRBJ2-1; TRBD2 matches at 12 bases. Germline V gene data show CDR1 as MNHNS and CDR2 as SASEGT. This CDR3 spans 15 amino acids. J was trimmed by 5 bases and V by 7 bases; bases with no gene match: 6. Here the CDR3 reads CASTLAGGGHNEQFF. The CDR3, as DNA: TGTGCCAGCACCCTAGCGGGGGGGGGCCACAATGAGCAGTTCTTC.

The genes are TRBV13 and TRBJ2-1; D uncertain. The CDR3 runs to 16 residues. Germline V gives CDR1 PRHDT, CDR2 FYEKMQ (reference sequence). V shed 4 bases and J shed 4 bases, with 17 bases lying between them. The CDR3 sequence: CASSSRQVNTYNEQFF. The CDR3 DNA reads TGTGCCAGCAGCTCAAGGCAGGTGAACACGTACAATGAGCAGTTCTTC.

This chain uses TRBV2 with TRBJ2-3; D remains ambiguous. This CDR3 has 14 residues. The V gene's germline CDR1 is SNHLY and CDR2 FYNNEI. V lost 1 base to trimming and J lost 6 bases, with 11 bases between them. CDR3 region: CASSEGQARDTQYF. In DNA form, the CDR3 reads TGTGCCAGCAGTGAAGGTCAGGCACGGGATACGCAGTATTTT.

The J gene is TRBJ1-5, the V gene TRBV6-5, with D possibly TRBD1 on 6 matching bases. The CDR3 contains 15 residues. Deletions cut 6 bases from V and 3 bases from J, with 15 bases between. The germline V gene has CDR1 MNHEY and CDR2 SVGAGI. The CDR3 reads CASSPRDTPNQPQHF. The CDR3 coding sequence is TGTGCCAGCAGCCCCAGGGACACCCCCAATCAGCCCCAGCATTTT.

As for this clone: The junction does not match germline at one end; this may be a read error. The V gene is TRBV2, the J gene TRBJ1-2; D ambiguous. The CDR3 contains 15 residues. CDR1 and CDR2 (germline): SNHLY, FYNNEI. The CDR3 DNA sequence: TGTGCCAGCAGCGAAGAACAAGAGTCTAACTATGGCTACACCTTC. It encodes CASSEEQESNYGYTF.

This chain connects TRBV5-6 to TRBJ2-7; 9 positions agree with TRBD2. CDR3 length equals 17 residues. Germline CDR1 is SGHDT and CDR2 is YYEEEE. V shed 2 bases and J 2 bases; nucleotides not matched to a gene: 11. The CDR3 reads CASSFRLAGSSPYEQYF. The CDR3 nucleotides are TGTGCCAGCAGCTTCAGGCTAGCGGGGAGCAGTCCCTACGAGCAGTACTTC.

The CDR3 spells CASSYATSGLYEQYF. The CDR3 DNA follows: TGTGCCAGCAGTTACGCCACTAGCGGGTTATACGAGCAGTACTTC. The chain recombines TRBV6-5 with TRBJ2-7; 9 nucleotides line up with TRBD2. The CDR3 covers 15 residues. V shed 2 bases and J 4 bases; nucleotides not matched to a gene: 6. Germline loops: CDR1 MNHEY, CDR2 SVGAGI.